The 9 T cell receptor beta chains below come from one sample, sequenced in a study of blood T cell repertoires in COVID-19. Assay: immunoSEQ multiplex PCR; the TCRdb copy retains only in-frame clones and omits some. The top ten clones hold about 1.5% of a sample with roughly 400,000 clones, about 88% of them seen once. The source material was PBMCs or T cells enriched from blood (not recorded which). The receptors come from a woman aged 18-29 years who had been exposed to COVID-19.

This chain uses TRBV10-3 with TRBJ2-7; 14 bases align to TRBD2. This CDR3 has 13 residues. V shed 11 bases and J 3 bases; nucleotides not matched to a gene: 3. Germline lookup yields CDR1 ENHRY and CDR2 SYGVKD. In DNA form, the CDR3 reads TGTGCCCTCGGGACTAGCGGGAGCTACGAGCAGTACTTC. It codes for CALGTSGSYEQYF.

This chain connects TRBV4-3 to TRBJ1-5; no definite D call. Germline V gene data show CDR1 as LGHNA and CDR2 as YSLEER. The CDR3 is 14 residues long. With 0 bases removed from V and 4 bases from J, the gap between germline ends came to 7 bases. As DNA, the CDR3 is TGCGCCAGCAGCCAAGATAGTCGGAATCAGCCCCAGCATTTT. Translated, it gives CASSQDSRNQPQHF.

The V call is TRBV7-2, the J call TRBJ2-7; 7 bases map to TRBD2. V shed 3 bases, J shed 2 bases, and the junction held 1 base outside the gene matches. In germline, CDR1 is SGHTA, CDR2 FQGNSA. The length of the CDR3 is 13 residues. This chain's CDR3 is CASSFGTTYEQYF. CDR3 sequence (DNA): TGTGCCAGCAGCTTCGGGACTACCTACGAGCAGTACTTC.

The chain's CDR3 is CASSGLGGIGEQYF. CDR3 DNA: TGTGCCAGCAGCGGATTAGGGGGCATAGGCGAGCAGTACTTC. The gene calls are TRBV7-2 and TRBJ2-7; TRBD1 aligns across 7 bases. The junction had 10 bases not matched to a gene; V was cut back by 5 bases and J by 6 bases. Looked up from germline, CDR1 is SGHTA and CDR2 is FQGNSA. The CDR3 contains 14 residues. Combining the CDR3 with reference TRBV7-2 and TRBJ2-7 gives the whole variable domain GAGVSQSPSNKVTEKGKDVELRCDPISGHTALYWYRQSLGQGLEFLIYFQGNSAPDKSGLPSDRFSAERTGGSVSTLTIQRTQQEDSAVYLCASSGLGGIGEQYFGPGTRLTVT.

The chain's CDR3 is CAISEPRTGGGYTF. The CDR3 coding sequence is TGTGCCATCAGTGAGCCCCGGACAGGTGGCGGCTACACCTTC. The V call is TRBV10-3, the J call TRBJ1-2, with TRBD1 matching over 7 bases. The CDR3 totals 14 residues. Germline assignment: CDR1 ENHRY and CDR2 SYGVKD. The ends lost 2 bases at V and 8 bases at J; junction bases unmatched: 8.

In this sample, this clone turned up a few times. The rearrangement uses TRBV7-3 and TRBJ1-1; D is perhaps TRBD1 (5 bases). The CDR3 consists of 14 residues. Germline V gene data show CDR1 as SGHTA and CDR2 as FQGTGA. Trimming removed 4 bases from V and 3 bases from J, with 12 bases in between. The CDR3 loop reads CASSSQGVDTEAFF. The CDR3, as DNA: TGTGCCAGCAGCTCCCAGGGCGTGGACACTGAAGCTTTCTTT. The variable domain in full, with the rest retrieved from reference TRBV7-3 and TRBJ1-1, is GAGVSQTPSNKVTEKGKYVELRCDPISGHTALYWYRQSLGQGPEFLIYFQGTGAADDSGLPNDRFFAVRPEGSVSTLKIQRTERGDSAVYLCASSSQGVDTEAFFGQGTRLTVV.

Details on this clone: This sample also contains other DNA sequences that code for the same CDR3. The chain has TRBV18 and TRBJ2-7; 7 bases are shared with TRBD1. The germline gives CDR1 KGHSH, CDR2 LQKENI. V shed 3 bases and J 0 bases; nucleotides not matched to a gene: 2. The length of the CDR3 is 14 residues. As DNA, the CDR3 is TGTGCCAGCTCACCGGGGACAGCCTCCTACGAGCAGTACTTC. This sequence encodes CASSPGTASYEQYF.

The V call is TRBV10-3, the J call TRBJ1-4, with D perhaps matching TRBD1 (6 bases). The germline V and J ends were trimmed by 4 bases and 4 bases, with 16 bases remaining between them. The CDR3 consists of 16 residues. Per germline, CDR1 ENHRY and CDR2 SYGVKD. The CDR3 loop reads CAISGREQGVNEKLFF. CDR3 coding DNA: TGTGCCATCAGTGGTCGCGAACAGGGCGTTAATGAAAAACTGTTTTTT.

The V call is TRBV7-2, the J call TRBJ2-5; tentative D call: TRBD2 (5 bases). Between the trimmed V and J ends, which lost 3 bases and 2 bases, there was a span of 19 bases. The CDR3 has 17 residues. CDR1 and CDR2 from the germline V gene are SGHTA and FQGNSA. The CDR3 region is CASSFKTLGLAQETQYF. Written as DNA, the CDR3 is TGTGCCAGCAGCTTCAAAACCCTTGGACTGGCACAAGAGACCCAGTACTTC.